These 25 T cell receptor beta chains were sequenced from one sample in a study of post-analysis software for immune sequencing data. General study points: Patients used several TRBV segments, including TRBV5-6, TRBV5-1 and TRBV20-1, more often than controls.

Included in the TCR beta cDNA libraries were unique molecular identifiers. TCRdb reanalysed the PCR reads using MiXCR and keeps one entry per CDR3 protein. The repertoire holds about 820,000 distinct CDR3 sequences, with approximately 50% as singletons. Their recognized antigens are unknown. The sample taken for sequencing was blood. The receptors were gathered from a girl aged 10 to 17 with multiple sclerosis.

This chain joins TRBV20-1 and TRBJ1-1; 7 bases fit TRBD1. The CDR3 loop spans 14 amino acids. Trimming cost V 4 bases and J 0 bases; bases outside gene matches: 5. Germline V gene data show CDR1 as DFQATT and CDR2 as SNEGSKA (reference sequence). This CDR3 is CSAKGGSMNTEAFF. The CDR3 DNA is TGCAGTGCTAAAGGGGGCAGCATGAACACTGAAGCTTTCTTT.

Many counts were recorded for this clonotype. V usage is TRBV5-6 and J usage is TRBJ1-2, with no clear D. Trimming took off 0 bases at V and 3 bases at J, with 12 bases between the two ends. Germline CDR1 reads SGHDT; CDR2 reads YYEEEE. This CDR3 is 15 amino acids long. The CDR3 coding sequence is TGTGCCAGCAGCTTGGCTTGGGGAAGGGACTATGGCTACACCTTC. Protein: CASSLAWGRDYGYTF.

This chain connects TRBV12-3 or TRBV12-4 to TRBJ1-5; a possible D gene is TRBD1 (6 bases). This CDR3 region has 14 residues. Trimming removed 6 bases from V and 3 bases from J, with 12 bases in between. CDR3 loop: CASRDTGFNQPQHF. As DNA, the CDR3 is TGTGCCAGCAGGGATACAGGGTTCAATCAGCCCCAGCATTTT.

This clonotype has a handful of counts. The CDR3 DNA reads as TGTGCCAGCTTGGGACCGGAACAAGAGACCCAGTACTTC. It codes for CASLGPEQETQYF. V gene TRBV12-3 or TRBV12-4 combines with J gene TRBJ2-5; the D gene could be TRBD1 or TRBD2 (5 bases each). The CDR3 consists of 13 residues. V lost 8 bases and J 2 bases, leaving 12 bases between the germline ends.

The chain is built from TRBV20-1 and TRBJ1-2, with D unresolved. Trimming stripped 0 bases from V and 2 bases from J, with 13 bases between. Per germline, CDR1 DFQATT and CDR2 SNEGSKA (reference sequence). The CDR3 is 15 amino acids. CDR3 loop: CSARDSGRSNYGYTF. CDR3 DNA sequence: TGCAGTGCTAGAGATTCCGGCAGATCCAACTATGGCTACACCTTC.

As regards this clonotype: This could be a read error, since a much larger clone is one nucleotide away. The chain couples TRBV20-1 to TRBJ2-1, with 8 bases matching TRBD1. The J segment lost 6 bases and the V segment lost 5 bases, leaving 12 bases of the junction unmatched. The V gene's germline CDR1 is DFQATT and CDR2 SNEGSKA (reference sequence). The CDR3 runs 15 residues. CDR3 DNA sequence: TGCAGTGCTGGAAGCCCCGACAGGGGTCGCAATGAGCAGTTCTTC. Translation: CSAGSPDRGRNEQFF.

The rearrangement joins TRBV7-2 to TRBJ2-3; 16 bases line up with TRBD2. There are 19 residues in the CDR3. CDR1 and CDR2 (germline): SGHTA, FQGNSA. V was clipped by 5 bases and J by 1 base; unmatched bases: 9. The CDR3 coding sequence is TGTGCCAGCAGCCCGGGACTAGCGGGGGGGCTGTGGGGCACAGATACGCAGTATTTT. Protein sequence: CASSPGLAGGLWGTDTQYF. The variable domain in full, with the rest retrieved from reference TRBV7-2 and TRBJ2-3, is GAGVSQSPSNKVTEKGKDVELRCDPISGHTALYWYRQSLGQGLEFLIYFQGNSAPDKSGLPSDRFSAERTGGSVSTLTIQRTQQEDSAVYLCASSPGLAGGLWGTDTQYFGPGTRLTVL.

The gene calls are TRBV12-3 or TRBV12-4 and TRBJ2-3; D not resolved. Trimming took off 5 bases at V and 4 bases at J, with 7 bases between the two ends. This CDR3 is 12 amino acids long. CDR3 nucleotides: TGTGCCAGCAGTGGGAACCCAGATACGCAGTATTTT. This translates into CASSGNPDTQYF.

The chain combines TRBV25-1 with TRBJ2-1; 7 positions agree with TRBD2. The CDR3 is made up of 13 amino acids. The V segment lost 5 bases and the J segment 6 bases; nucleotides outside the gene matches: 4. Per the germline V gene, CDR1 is MGHDK and CDR2 is SYGVNS. CDR3 in DNA: TGTGCCAGCAGTTGGACTAGAGGCAATGAGCAGTTCTTC. Its translation: CASSWTRGNEQFF.

CDR3 residues: CASSRGLAGAAPYNEQFF. CDR3 coding DNA: TGTGCCAGCAGCCGGGGACTAGCGGGAGCGGCCCCCTACAATGAGCAGTTCTTC. This rearrangement joins TRBV7-9 to TRBJ2-1; TRBD2 aligns across 14 bases. Germline CDR1 and CDR2: SEHNR and FQNEAQ (reference sequence). This CDR3 is 18 amino acids long. The V gene end was trimmed by 5 bases and the J gene end by 2 bases; junction bases not matched to a gene: 8.

The rearrangement links TRBV5-5 to TRBJ2-4; D perhaps matches TRBD1 (6 bases). The J call may not be correct, given that the DNA end is closer to TRBJ2-7. CDR1 SGHKS and CDR2 YYEKEE come from the germline V gene (reference sequence). The CDR3 sequence is 16 residues long. The CDR3 nucleotides read TGTGCCAGCAGCTTGAGGACAGCCCCAAATTTCCACGAGCAGTACTTC. Its translation: CASSLRTAPNFHEQYF.

The V gene is TRBV3-1, the J gene TRBJ2-6; 7 bases are shared with TRBD1. V lost 2 bases to trimming and J lost 6 bases; unmatched junction nucleotides: 4. CDR3 size: 15 residues. Germline V CDR1 and CDR2: LGHDT, YNNKEL (reference sequence). This chain's CDR3 is CASSQTGAEANVLTF. CDR3 sequence (DNA): TGTGCCAGCAGCCAAACAGGGGCTGAGGCCAACGTCCTGACTTTC.

This clonotype has a single count. A much larger clone is a single base away; this may be a read error. V is TRBV6-4 and J is TRBJ2-3, with TRBD2 matching 8 bases. CDR3 size: 13 residues. The V gene's germline CDR1 is MRHNA and CDR2 SNTAGT. V was clipped by 10 bases and J by 0 bases; unmatched bases: 3. The DNA for the CDR3 is TGTGCCACCCCTAGCGGGAGCACAGATACGCAGTATTTT. This sequence encodes CATPSGSTDTQYF.

This chain connects TRBV19 to TRBJ2-3; 13 bases match TRBD2. V dropped 6 bases and J dropped 1; count of bases not matched to a gene: 4. The CDR3 is 16 amino acids. Germline values: CDR1 LNHDA, CDR2 SQIVND (reference sequence). The CDR3 DNA follows: TGTGCCAGTAGCGAAGGGACTAGCGGGGGCACAGATACGCAGTATTTT. Encoded protein: CASSEGTSGGTDTQYF.

The rearrangement uses TRBV12-3 or TRBV12-4 and TRBJ1-2; 7 bases map to TRBD1. The CDR3 spans 14 residues. V lost 3 bases, J lost 4 bases, and 5 bases stayed unmatched. CDR3 nucleotides: TGTGCCAGCAGTTTTCTCGGGACAGCCTATGGCTACACCTTC. Translation: CASSFLGTAYGYTF.

As concerns this clonotype: Just one base apart from a much larger clone, this may be a read error. The chain links TRBV4-1 to TRBJ2-6; D perhaps matches TRBD1 (5 bases). The CDR3 length is 17 residues. V gave up 4 bases and J gave up 0 bases, with 13 bases separating them. Germline CDR1 reads MGHRA; CDR2 reads YSYEKL. As DNA, the CDR3 is TGCGCCAGCAGCCGAGATCGCGGACACTCTGGGGCCAACGTCCTGACTTTC. Translated: CASSRDRGHSGANVLTF.

The sample holds a few counts of this clonotype. V gene TRBV5-1 combines with J gene TRBJ2-1; TRBD1 matches at 9 bases. The V gene end was trimmed by 1 base and the J gene end by 5 bases; junction bases not matched to a gene: 7. In germline, CDR1 is SGHRS, CDR2 YFSETQ. The CDR3 is 16 amino acids. CDR3 sequence reads: CASSLYRDRVNNEQFF. DNA of the CDR3: TGCGCCAGCAGCTTGTACCGGGACAGGGTCAACAATGAGCAGTTCTTC.

This clonotype came up a few times. This chain connects TRBV10-3 to TRBJ1-2; no firm D call. CDR3 size: 12 residues. Per germline, CDR1 ENHRY and CDR2 SYGVKD. V lost 6 bases and J lost 5, with 10 bases in between. This CDR3 is CAIRPMGYGYTF. Here the CDR3 DNA reads TGTGCCATCAGGCCCATGGGGTATGGCTACACCTTC.

This clonotype was counted only a few times. V and J are TRBV5-1 and TRBJ1-4, with 7 positions matching TRBD1. With V trimmed by 4 bases and J by 0 bases, 6 bases remained unmatched. This CDR3 contains 16 residues. CDR1 and CDR2 from the germline V gene are SGHRS and YFSETQ. CDR3 loop: CASSQGQTPTNEKLFF. DNA for the CDR3: TGCGCCAGCAGCCAGGGACAGACCCCAACTAATGAAAAACTGTTTTTT.

This chain connects TRBV12-3 or TRBV12-4 to TRBJ1-1; D uncertain. V was pared by 3 bases and J by 2 bases, with 19 bases between. The CDR3 runs to 17 residues. CDR3 residues: CASSFGQAFRSNTEAFF. CDR3 bases: TGTGCCAGCAGTTTTGGGCAGGCCTTCCGATCTAACACTGAAGCTTTCTTT.

The gene calls are TRBV2 and TRBJ2-7; D unclear. The CDR3 runs 15 residues. Trimming removed 5 bases at V and 4 bases at J, with 18 bases between. Per the germline V gene, CDR1 is SNHLY and CDR2 is FYNNEI. CDR3 sequence: CASSPQTLTSYEQYF. The DNA of the CDR3 is TGTGCCAGCAGTCCTCAGACACTAACCTCTTACGAGCAGTACTTC. The full variable domain, in which reference TRBV2 and TRBJ2-7 provide the parts outside the CDR3, is EPEVTQTPSHQVTQMGQEVILRCVPISNHLYFYWYRQILGQKVEFLVSFYNNEISEKSEIFDDQFSVERPDGSNFTLKIRSTKLEDSAMYFCASSPQTLTSYEQYFGPGTRLTVT.

The table lists this clonotype with a count of one. The genes are TRBV20-1 and TRBJ2-1; D possibly corresponds to TRBD2 (6 bases). The germline CDR1 and CDR2 sequences are DFQATT and SNEGSKA (reference sequence). This CDR3 is 15 amino acids long. The V end was cut by 6 bases, the J end by 7 bases, with 22 bases between. CDR3 coding DNA: TGCAGTGCCAGCCGGGACTCCCTCCCTGGGAATGAGCAGTTCTTC. This translates into CSASRDSLPGNEQFF.

The V gene is TRBV10-3, the J gene TRBJ2-3; 9 bases are shared with TRBD1. The CDR3 has 14 residues. V lost 8 bases, J lost 3 bases, and 6 bases stayed unmatched. Germline assignment: CDR1 ENHRY and CDR2 SYGVKD. Here the CDR3 reads CAIRQGERTDTQYF. The CDR3 bases are TGTGCCATCCGACAGGGGGAAAGGACAGATACGCAGTATTTT.

The rearrangement links TRBV20-1 to TRBJ1-1, with D possibly being TRBD1 (6 bases). The CDR3 sequence is 14 residues long. Trimming pared 3 bases from V and 2 bases from J, leaving 13 bases between. The germline V gene encodes CDR1 DFQATT and CDR2 SNEGSKA (reference sequence). CDR3 sequence: CSARRGGGNTEAFF. In DNA, the CDR3 is TGCAGTGCTAGGAGGGGGGGAGGAAACACTGAAGCTTTCTTT.

This clonotype has only one observation. The chain employs TRBV6-1 and TRBJ2-1, with D perhaps being TRBD1 or TRBD2 (7 bases each). CDR1 is MNHNS and CDR2 is SASEGT in the germline V gene. The ends were cut back, 7 bases at V and 14 bases at J, with 18 bases in the middle. This CDR3 has 12 residues. CDR3: CASKYLQGGEFF. CDR3 nucleotide sequence: TGTGCCAGCAAATACCTTCAGGGGGGGGAGTTCTTC.